The rows below give T cell receptor beta chains drawn from one sample of a study of T cells in Graves' hyperthyroidism and ophthalmopathy. TCRdb re-derived calls from the multiplex PCR reads in MiXCR, one entry per CDR3 protein. Counted here are about 280,000 distinct CDR3 sequences, less than 30% occurring once; the ten biggest clones make up approximately 30%. Input material: blood. These receptors originate from a man in his forties with Graves' hyperthyroidism that later progressed to Graves' ophthalmopathy. Both conserved end residues are part of each CDR3. A D gene is named only where the DNA matches it firmly. Where a row states a size, it is once, few, many or the class of an expanded clone; other rows omit it.

>-|many|TRBJ1-2|TRBV28
CASSYPPLQGFYGYTF
TGTGCCAGCAGCTACCCACCATTACAGGGATTTTATGGCTACACCTTC
>-|many|TRBJ2-7|TRBV28
CASRPGAYEQYF
TGTGCCAGCCGGCCAGGAGCCTACGAGCAGTACTTC
>-|many|TRBJ1-5|TRBV20-1
CSARGTARGNQPQHF
TGCAGTGCTAGAGGGACGGCACGGGGCAATCAGCCCCAGCATTTT
>-|many|TRBJ2-5|TRBV7-8
CASSPPRQETQYF
TGTGCCAGCAGCCCCCCCAGGCAAGAGACCCAGTACTTC
>TRBD2|many|TRBJ2-5|TRBV12-3/TRBV12-4
CASTINTASGQETQYF
TGTGCCAGCACCATTAATACGGCTAGCGGCCAAGAGACCCAGTACTTC
>-|many|TRBJ2-7|TRBV11-2
CASSLNRVLSSYEQYF
TGTGCCAGCAGCCTTAACCGGGTCCTGAGCTCCTACGAGCAGTACTTC
>TRBD2|few|TRBJ2-7|TRBV14
CASSHRWTSGGPYEQYF
TGTGCCAGCAGCCACCGCTGGACTAGCGGGGGGCCCTACGAGCAGTACTTC
>-|many|TRBJ2-7|TRBV6-2/TRBV6-3
CASRPNLAESYEQYF
TGTGCCAGCAGGCCTAACTTAGCGGAGAGCTACGAGCAGTACTTC
>-|many|TRBJ2-7|TRBV7-8
CASTNSRSYEQYF
TGTGCCAGCACTAACAGCCGTTCCTACGAGCAGTACTTC
>TRBD1|many|TRBJ1-3|TRBV28
CASSSTGASGNTIYF
TGTGCCAGCAGTTCAACAGGGGCTTCTGGAAACACCATATATTTT
>-|many|TRBJ2-7|TRBV7-8
CASSFLKGQAEQYF
TGTGCCAGCAGCTTTCTCAAGGGCCAAGCAGAGCAGTACTTC
>TRBD2|many|TRBJ2-7|TRBV25-1
CASSSGAGGTEDYEQYF
TGTGCCAGCAGTTCAGGAGCGGGAGGGACCGAAGACTACGAGCAGTACTTC
>TRBD1|many|TRBJ2-2|TRBV5-1
CASSPDRGGTGELFF
TGCGCCAGCAGCCCGGACAGGGGAGGCACCGGGGAGCTGTTTTTT
>TRBD1|many|TRBJ1-5|TRBV28
CASNLAGGHQPQHF
TGTGCCAGCAACCTAGCAGGGGGTCACCAGCCCCAGCATTTT
>TRBD2|-|TRBJ2-7|TRBV27
CASSSPTSGHPYEQYF
TGTGCCAGCAGTTCACCGACTAGCGGGCATCCCTACGAGCAGTACTTC
>-|-|TRBJ1-2|TRBV12-3/TRBV12-4
CASREGKAHGYTF
TGTGCCAGCAGAGAGGGAAAGGCACATGGCTACACCTTC
>TRBD1|many|TRBJ2-7|TRBV12-3/TRBV12-4
CASSHRTGAKTYEQYF
TGTGCCAGCAGTCACCGTACAGGGGCGAAAACCTACGAGCAGTACTTC
>-|-|TRBJ1-2|TRBV19
CASSWGRYYGYTF
TGTGCCAGTAGTTGGGGACGGTACTATGGCTACACCTTC
>-|many|TRBJ2-2|TRBV15
CATSRELRVGELFF
TGTGCCACCAGCAGAGAGCTCAGGGTCGGGGAGCTGTTTTTT
>-|-|TRBJ1-1|TRBV12-5
CASGPHGTVNTEAFF
TGTGCTAGTGGTCCCCACGGGACTGTGAACACTGAAGCTTTCTTT